The 2 T cell receptor beta chains below all came from one sample that was sequenced in a study of regulatory T cells in long-lasting Graves disease. Arm-PCR of CDR3 regions and iRepertoire HTBI primers were used to build TCR beta libraries. TCRdb re-derived calls from the multiplex PCR reads in MiXCR, one entry per CDR3 protein. The sample lists over 400,000 distinct CDR3 sequences, less than 15% occurring once. Sample time point: newly diagnosed GD, antithyroid drugs for less than 3 months. PBMCs were the source of the RNA used for TCR sequencing. The sample was also reused in another study, on T cells in Graves' hyperthyroidism and ophthalmopathy.

This material consisted of peripheral blood mononuclear cells (PBMCs), taken at new diagnosis, from a patient treated with antithyroid drugs. The receptors derive from a woman aged 45-59 years with Graves disease.

This clonotype came up many times. J is TRBJ2-1 and V is TRBV7-9; weak D call: TRBD1 (5 bases). The CDR3 spans 13 residues. Germline V gives CDR1 SEHNR, CDR2 FQNEAQ (reference sequence). V lost 3 bases and J lost 9, with 12 bases in between. The CDR3 sequence: CASSLDTQVEQFF. The CDR3, as DNA: TGTGCCAGCAGCTTGGACACCCAGGTTGAGCAGTTCTTC. Full variable domain (missing parts from reference TRBV7-9 and TRBJ2-1): DTGVSQNPRHKITKRGQNVTFRCDPISEHNRLYWYRQTLGQGPEFLTYFQNEAQLEKSRLLSDRFSAERPKGSFSTLEIQRTEQGDSAMYLCASSLDTQVEQFFGPGTRLTVL.

In its sample, this clonotype was seen a few times. Here the CDR3 reads CATGGRASSGNTIYF. CDR3 coding DNA: TGTGCCACGGGGGGACGAGCCTCCTCTGGAAACACCATATATTTT. The chain uses TRBV3-1 and TRBJ1-3; weak D call: TRBD1 (5 bases). There are 15 residues in the CDR3. Germline V CDR1 and CDR2: LGHDT, YNNKEL (reference sequence). Trimming left V 10 bases short and J 0 bases short, with 16 bases between.